The subject of this entry is one T cell receptor (beta chain). Seattle patients were enrolled during active infection and followed longitudinally. The data originate from a study of blood T cell repertoires in COVID-19. Study-wide context: The origin of the acute and convalescent COVID-19 samples was the United States, Italy and Spain. T cells, B-cell-depleted T cells, or PBMCs supplied cDNA or gDNA.

Per the original data handling: Reference gene primer amplification yielded estimated nucleated cell counts. Measured with immunoSEQ multiplex PCR; TCRdb has only the in-frame clones, and not every one. V and J calls and clone size follow that table, whereas D and trimming were derived from the DNA. The sample has about 70,000 clones; approximately 83% are singletons. V was pared by 4 bases and J by 2 bases, with 3 bases of the junction left unmatched. The CDR3 runs 15 residues. In germline, CDR1 is SEHNR, CDR2 FQNEAQ (reference sequence). This receptor was obtained from a man aged 40-50 years with COVID-19, enrolled during active disease. Sequenced input: peripheral blood. The J gene is TRBJ2-3, the V gene TRBV7-9, with 10 bases fitting TRBD2. The CDR3 DNA reads as TGTGCCAGCAGCTATCTAGCGGGGGCCACAGATACGCAGTATTTT. Residues: CASSYLAGATDTQYF.